This T cell receptor (beta chain) appears in the sequencing data of a study of CXCR3-negative and CXCR3-positive naive CD8 T cells. The study's findings and limits: When CXCR3-positive naive cells were set against CXCR3-negative naive cells, the former had more hydrophobic TRB CDR3s. TRBV-TRBJ usage matched between naive CXCR3-negative and CXCR3-positive cells but not between memory cells.

Libraries of TRB cDNA were made by 5' RACE and carried UMIs. Reprocessing the 5' RACE reads, TCRdb reports a single entry for every CDR3 protein and omits DNA. Its table lists 84,000 or so distinct CDR3 sequences. On this clonotype: Its antigen is unidentified.

The germline CDR1 and CDR2 sequences are SQVTM and ANQGSEA. CDR3 length: 13 amino acids. This receptor was taken from a human donor in good health. Some clones in this sample may be carry-over from other donors' samples. This chain connects TRBV29-1 to TRBJ2-5; TCRdb picks TRBD1, but there is no DNA to check that call. The material sequenced was naive CXCR3+ CD8+ T cells from blood. Noted subset: CD45RO-CCR7+CD27+CD95- naive CD8+ T cells expressing CXCR3 (TNR3+). The chain's CDR3 is CSVSPGAGETQYF.